A selection of T cell receptor beta chains follows, all from one sample in a study of shared clonotypes between healthy human individuals. Libraries were prepared by immunoSEQ multiplex PCR; TCRdb keeps only in-frame clonotypes and omits some of them. The sample lists 2 million or so clones, 85% to 95% seen once, with 0.1% to 0.15% in the top ten. The material sequenced was naive CD4+ T cells sorted from blood. The receptors were sampled from a young man in good health. Both conserved end residues are part of each CDR3. Each record gives: D gene, J gene, clone size, V gene, CDR3 length, CDR3 DNA, CDR3 protein. D genes are given only for firm matches. Clone size is given for some rows only: seen once, a few or many times, or a class if the clone is expanded.

NA | TRBJ1-6 | NA | TRBV6-6 | 12 | TGTGCCAGCGTTTGGGGTTCCTCACCCCTCCACTTT | CASVWGSSPLHF
TRBD1 | TRBJ1-2 | NA | TRBV7-3 | 13 | TGTGCCAGCAGCTTGGGACAGAACTATGGCTACACCTTC | CASSLGQNYGYTF
NA | TRBJ2-7 | NA | TRBV2 | 14 | TGTGCCAGCACCGTACGGCAACAAGCCTACGAGCAGTACTTC | CASTVRQQAYEQYF
TRBD2 | TRBJ2-1 | NA | TRBV6-5 | 14 | TGTGCCAGCAGCCGGGGGGGCCCAGTAGATGAGCAGTTCTTC | CASSRGGPVDEQFF
NA | TRBJ1-4 | NA | TRBV25-1 | 15 | TGTGCCAGCAGTGAATCTGGGGCGGCCAATGAAAAACTGTTTTTT | CASSESGAANEKLFF
TRBD1 | TRBJ1-1 | NA | TRBV6-1 | 16 | TGTGCCAGCAGTGAAGCGCGGACAGGGCGGGCCACTGAAGCTTTCTTT | CASSEARTGRATEAFF
TRBD1 | TRBJ2-7 | NA | TRBV6-6 | 13 | TGTGCCAGCGGGGACAGGGTAGGCTACGAGCAGTACTTC | CASGDRVGYEQYF
TRBD2 | TRBJ2-7 | NA | TRBV5-1 | 17 | TGCGCCAGCAGCTTGCGTGAGACTAGCGGGAGGGACTATGAGCAGTACTTC | CASSLRETSGRDYEQYF
NA | TRBJ1-1 | NA | TRBV30 | 14 | TGTGCCTGGAGTGTAGCCCAGGGGACGGCTGAAGCTTTCTTT | CAWSVAQGTAEAFF
NA | TRBJ1-2 | NA | TRBV28 | 13 | TGTGCCAGCATCGACAGGCGCGACTATGGCTACACCTTC | CASIDRRDYGYTF
NA | TRBJ2-3 | NA | TRBV7-2 | 13 | TGTGCCAGCGCTGGCGGGGAGGCAGATACGCAGTATTTT | CASAGGEADTQYF
NA | TRBJ2-7 | NA | TRBV5-6 | 11 | TGTGCCAGCAGCTCTACCTACGAGCAGTACTTC | CASSSTYEQYF
NA | TRBJ1-4 | NA | TRBV28 | 12 | TGTGCCAGCAGTTTTTTAGGTGAAAAACTGTTTTTT | CASSFLGEKLFF
TRBD1 | TRBJ1-1 | NA | TRBV2 | 13 | TGTGCCAGCAGTGAGTCCGGGACAGGGTATACTTTCTTT | CASSESGTGYTFF
TRBD1 | TRBJ2-7 | NA | TRBV28 | 16 | TGTGCCAGCAGTACCTCGGGCAGGGGGCCCTCCTACGAGCAGTACTTC | CASSTSGRGPSYEQYF
NA | TRBJ2-2 | NA | TRBV19 | 12 | TGTGCCAGTACAGGGACCGGCGGGGAGCTGTTTTTT | CASTGTGGELFF
NA | TRBJ2-3 | NA | TRBV6-4 | 14 | TGTGCCAGCAGTGACTCGGGACGCTCAGATACGCAGTATTTT | CASSDSGRSDTQYF
NA | TRBJ2-7 | NA | TRBV10-3 | 14 | TGTGCCACCGGTACTCCGGGACCTACCTACGAGCAGTACTTC | CATGTPGPTYEQYF
NA | TRBJ2-5 | once | TRBV6-1 | 14 | TGTGCCAGCAGTCCCAGGGGCCCCCAAGAGACCCAGTACTTC | CASSPRGPQETQYF
NA | TRBJ1-2 | NA | TRBV6-1 | 14 | TGTGCCAGCAGTGAAATGGGGAGAGCTTGGGGCTACACCTTC | CASSEMGRAWGYTF
NA | TRBJ2-7 | NA | TRBV5-1 | 15 | TGCGCCAGCAGCTTGGAAGGGTCCTACGCCTACGAGCAGTACTTC | CASSLEGSYAYEQYF
NA | TRBJ2-7 | NA | TRBV11-3 | 12 | TGTGCCAGCAGCTTAGCTTTGGACGTACAGTACTTC | CASSLALDVQYF
TRBD1 | TRBJ1-5 | NA | TRBV2 | 16 | TGTGCCAGCAGCCCGACCGGGACAGGGGGCAATCAGCCCCAGCATTTT | CASSPTGTGGNQPQHF
NA | TRBJ1-1 | NA | TRBV2 | 11 | TGTGCCAGCAAACAGGACGGGGAAGCTTTCTTT | CASKQDGEAFF
NA | TRBJ2-1 | NA | TRBV6-5 | 11 | TGTGCCAGCAGTTTCGCCAATGAGCAGTTCTTC | CASSFANEQFF
NA | TRBJ1-4 | NA | TRBV18 | 17 | TGTGCCAGCTCACCCAGGCAGGCCGACCTAACAAATGAAAAACTGTTTTTT | CASSPRQADLTNEKLFF
NA | TRBJ1-5 | NA | TRBV30 | 16 | TGTGCCTGGAGTGACTCGGGCTATTGGGGCAATCAGCCCCAGCATTTT | CAWSDSGYWGNQPQHF
NA | TRBJ1-1 | NA | TRBV5-1 | 13 | TGCGCCAGCAGCCAAGGGGGGAACACTGAAGCTTTCTTT | CASSQGGNTEAFF